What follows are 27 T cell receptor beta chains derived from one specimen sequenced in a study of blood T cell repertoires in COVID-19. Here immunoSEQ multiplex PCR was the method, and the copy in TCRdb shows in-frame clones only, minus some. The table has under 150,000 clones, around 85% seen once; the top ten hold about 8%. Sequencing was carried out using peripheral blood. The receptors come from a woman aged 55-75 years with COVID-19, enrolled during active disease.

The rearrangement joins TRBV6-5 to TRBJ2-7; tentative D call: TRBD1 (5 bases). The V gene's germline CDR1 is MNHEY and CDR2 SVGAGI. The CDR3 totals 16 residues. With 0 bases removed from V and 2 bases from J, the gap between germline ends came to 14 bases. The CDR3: CASSYSGRADAYEQYF. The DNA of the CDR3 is TGTGCCAGCAGTTACTCGGGCAGGGCAGACGCCTACGAGCAGTACTTC.

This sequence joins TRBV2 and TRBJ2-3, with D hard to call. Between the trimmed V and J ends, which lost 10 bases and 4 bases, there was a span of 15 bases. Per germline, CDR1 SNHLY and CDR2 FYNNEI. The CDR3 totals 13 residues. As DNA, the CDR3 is TGTGCCACCACAACGCCTGGCCCAGATACGCAGTATTTT. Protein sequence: CATTTPGPDTQYF.

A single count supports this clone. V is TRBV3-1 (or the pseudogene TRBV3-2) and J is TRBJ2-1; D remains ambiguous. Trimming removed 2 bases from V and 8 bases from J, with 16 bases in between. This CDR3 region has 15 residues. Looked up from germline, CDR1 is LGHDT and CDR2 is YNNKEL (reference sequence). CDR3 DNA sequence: TGTGCCAGCAGCCAAAGGCAGACTCTTGACGATGAGCAGTTCTTC. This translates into CASSQRQTLDDEQFF.

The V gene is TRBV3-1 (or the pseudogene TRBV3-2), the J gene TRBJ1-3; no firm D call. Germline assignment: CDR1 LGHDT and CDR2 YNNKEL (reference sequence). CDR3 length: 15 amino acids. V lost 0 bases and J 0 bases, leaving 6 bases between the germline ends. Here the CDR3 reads CASSQDLLSGNTIYF. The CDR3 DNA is TGTGCCAGCAGCCAAGATCTACTCTCTGGAAACACCATATATTTT.

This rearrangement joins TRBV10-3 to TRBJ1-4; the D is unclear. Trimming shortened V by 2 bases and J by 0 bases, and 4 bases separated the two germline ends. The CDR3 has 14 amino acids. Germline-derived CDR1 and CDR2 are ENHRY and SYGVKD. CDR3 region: CAISETATNEKLFF. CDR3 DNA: TGTGCCATCAGTGAGACAGCAACTAATGAAAAACTGTTTTTT.

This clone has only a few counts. The CDR3 DNA reads TGTGCCAGTAGTAGTCGGGGGACGGCCTACGAGCAGTACTTC. It translates to CASSSRGTAYEQYF. V and J are TRBV19 and TRBJ2-7; possible D gene TRBD2, 6 bases. Between the trimmed V and J ends, which lost 4 bases and 2 bases, there was a span of 12 bases. Germline V gives CDR1 LNHDA, CDR2 SQIVND (reference sequence). The CDR3 has 14 residues. Variable domain in full (rest from reference TRBV19 and TRBJ2-7): DGGITQSPKYLFRKEGQNVTLSCEQNLNHDAMYWYRQDPGQGLRLIYYSQIVNDFQKGDIAEGYSVSREKKESFPLTVTSAQKNPTAFYLCASSSRGTAYEQYFGPGTRLTVT.

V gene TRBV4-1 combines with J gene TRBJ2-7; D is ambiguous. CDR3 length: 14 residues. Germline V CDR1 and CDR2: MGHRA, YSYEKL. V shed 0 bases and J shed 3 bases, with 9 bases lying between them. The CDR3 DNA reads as TGCGCCAGCAGCCAAGATTCGGAGTACTACGAGCAGTACTTC. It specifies CASSQDSEYYEQYF.

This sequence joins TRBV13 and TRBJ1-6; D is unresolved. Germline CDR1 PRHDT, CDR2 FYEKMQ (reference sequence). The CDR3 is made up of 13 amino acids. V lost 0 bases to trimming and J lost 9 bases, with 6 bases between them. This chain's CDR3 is CASSLGLASPLHF. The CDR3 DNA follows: TGTGCCAGCAGCTTAGGCTTAGCTTCACCCCTCCACTTT.

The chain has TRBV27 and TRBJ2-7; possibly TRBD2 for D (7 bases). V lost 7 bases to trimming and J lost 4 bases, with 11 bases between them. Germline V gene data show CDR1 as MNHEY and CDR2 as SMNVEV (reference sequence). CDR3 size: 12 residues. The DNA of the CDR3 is TGTGCCAGCATGGGGGGGCTGTACGAGCAGTACTTC. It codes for CASMGGLYEQYF.

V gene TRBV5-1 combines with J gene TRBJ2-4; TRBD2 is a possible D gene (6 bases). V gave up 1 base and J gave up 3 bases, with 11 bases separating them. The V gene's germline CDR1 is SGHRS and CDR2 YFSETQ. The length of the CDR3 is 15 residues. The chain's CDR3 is CASSLSLGGKNIQYF. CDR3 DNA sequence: TGCGCCAGCAGCTTGTCGCTGGGAGGCAAAAACATTCAGTACTTC.

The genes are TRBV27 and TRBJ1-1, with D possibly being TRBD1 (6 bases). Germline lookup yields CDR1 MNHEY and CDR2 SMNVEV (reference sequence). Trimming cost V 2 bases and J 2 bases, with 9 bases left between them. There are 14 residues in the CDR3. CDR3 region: CASSLRGQNTEAFF. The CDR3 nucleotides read TGTGCCAGCAGTTTAAGGGGACAAAACACTGAAGCTTTCTTT.

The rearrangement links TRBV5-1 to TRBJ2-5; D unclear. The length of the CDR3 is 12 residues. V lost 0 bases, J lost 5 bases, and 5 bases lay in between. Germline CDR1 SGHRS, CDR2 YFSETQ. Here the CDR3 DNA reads TGCGCCAGCAGCTTGGCCCGGGAGACCCAGTACTTC. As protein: CASSLARETQYF.

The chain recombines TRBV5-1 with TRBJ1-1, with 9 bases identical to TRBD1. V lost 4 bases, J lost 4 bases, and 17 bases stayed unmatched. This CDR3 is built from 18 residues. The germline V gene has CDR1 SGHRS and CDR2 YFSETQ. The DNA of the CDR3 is TGCGCCAGCAGCCCGGGACAGGGACCAATGGAGGTCGGCACTGAAGCTTTCTTT. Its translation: CASSPGQGPMEVGTEAFF. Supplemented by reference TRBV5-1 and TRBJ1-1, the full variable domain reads KAGVTQTPRYLIKTRGQQVTLSCSPISGHRSVSWYQQTPGQGLQFLFEYFSETQRNKGNFPGRFSGRQFSNSRSEMNVSTLELGDSALYLCASSPGQGPMEVGTEAFFGQGTRLTVV.

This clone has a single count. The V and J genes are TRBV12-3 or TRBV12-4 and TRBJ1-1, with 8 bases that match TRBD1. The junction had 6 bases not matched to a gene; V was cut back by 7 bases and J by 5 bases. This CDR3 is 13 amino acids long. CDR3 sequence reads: CASTLRGHTEAFF. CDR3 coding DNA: TGTGCCAGCACCCTCAGGGGGCATACTGAAGCTTTCTTT.

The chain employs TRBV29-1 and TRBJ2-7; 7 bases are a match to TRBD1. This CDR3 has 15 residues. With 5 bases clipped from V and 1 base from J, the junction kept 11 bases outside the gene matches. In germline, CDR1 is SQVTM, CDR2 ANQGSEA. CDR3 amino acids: CSVRGLGTVSYEQYF. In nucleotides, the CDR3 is TGCAGCGTTCGAGGGCTGGGGACAGTATCCTACGAGCAGTACTTC.

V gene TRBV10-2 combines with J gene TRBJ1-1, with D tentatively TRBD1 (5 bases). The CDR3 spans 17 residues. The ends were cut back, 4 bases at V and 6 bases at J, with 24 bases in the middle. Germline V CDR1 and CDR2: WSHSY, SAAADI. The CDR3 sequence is CASSARAAGPIGAEAFF. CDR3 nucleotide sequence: TGCGCCAGCAGTGCGCGCGCGGCAGGTCCCATAGGGGCTGAAGCTTTCTTT.

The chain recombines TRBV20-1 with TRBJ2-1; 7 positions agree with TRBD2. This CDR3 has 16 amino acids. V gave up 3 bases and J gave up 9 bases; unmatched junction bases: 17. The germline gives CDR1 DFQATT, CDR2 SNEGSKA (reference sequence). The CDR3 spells CSASLASGLDAGEQFF. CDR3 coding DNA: TGCAGTGCTAGTCTGGCTAGCGGACTAGATGCGGGTGAGCAGTTCTTC.

The CDR3 sequence: CASGEAHGSRGYTF. The DNA for the CDR3 is TGTGCCAGCGGGGAGGCCCACGGGTCGCGGGGCTACACCTTC. V gene TRBV28 combines with J gene TRBJ1-2; D gene unclear. The CDR3 runs 14 residues. Germline V gives CDR1 MDHEN, CDR2 SYDVKM. Trimming shortened V by 8 bases and J by 8 bases, and 21 bases separated the two germline ends.

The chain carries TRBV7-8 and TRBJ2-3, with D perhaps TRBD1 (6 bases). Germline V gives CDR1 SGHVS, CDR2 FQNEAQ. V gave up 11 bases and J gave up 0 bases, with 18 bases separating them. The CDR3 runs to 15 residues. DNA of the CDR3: TGTGCCGGGGCACCCTGGACAGCGAGCACAGATACGCAGTATTTT. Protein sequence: CAGAPWTASTDTQYF.

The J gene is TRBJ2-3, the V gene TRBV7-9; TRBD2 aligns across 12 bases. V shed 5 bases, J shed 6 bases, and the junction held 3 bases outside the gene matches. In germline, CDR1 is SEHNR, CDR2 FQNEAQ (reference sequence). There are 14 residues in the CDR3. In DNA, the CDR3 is TGTGCCAGCAGCGCCGGGACTAGCGGGGATACGCAGTATTTT. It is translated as CASSAGTSGDTQYF.

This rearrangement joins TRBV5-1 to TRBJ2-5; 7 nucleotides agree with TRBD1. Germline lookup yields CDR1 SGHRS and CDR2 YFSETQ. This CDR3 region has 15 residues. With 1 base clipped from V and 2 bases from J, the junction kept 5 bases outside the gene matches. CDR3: CASSLTQGKQETQYF. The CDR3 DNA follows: TGCGCCAGCAGCTTGACACAGGGGAAGCAAGAGACCCAGTACTTC.

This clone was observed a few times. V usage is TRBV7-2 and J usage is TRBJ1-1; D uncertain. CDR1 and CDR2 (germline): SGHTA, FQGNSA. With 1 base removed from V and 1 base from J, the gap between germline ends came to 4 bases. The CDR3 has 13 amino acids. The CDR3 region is CASSLDKNTEAFF. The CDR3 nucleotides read TGTGCCAGCAGCTTAGACAAGAACACTGAAGCTTTCTTT.

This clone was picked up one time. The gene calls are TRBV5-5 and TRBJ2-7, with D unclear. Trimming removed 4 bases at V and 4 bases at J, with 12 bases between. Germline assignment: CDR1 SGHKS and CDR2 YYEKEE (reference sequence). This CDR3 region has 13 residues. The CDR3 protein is CASSPGSLYEQYF. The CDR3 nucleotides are TGTGCCAGCAGCCCTGGTAGCTTATACGAGCAGTACTTC.

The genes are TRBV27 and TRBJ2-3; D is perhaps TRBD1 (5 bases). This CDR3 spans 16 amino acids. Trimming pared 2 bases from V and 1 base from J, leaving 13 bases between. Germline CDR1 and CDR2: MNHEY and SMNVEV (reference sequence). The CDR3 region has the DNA TGTGCCAGCAGTTTAACCCTCCAAGGGGGCACAGATACGCAGTATTTT. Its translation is CASSLTLQGGTDTQYF.

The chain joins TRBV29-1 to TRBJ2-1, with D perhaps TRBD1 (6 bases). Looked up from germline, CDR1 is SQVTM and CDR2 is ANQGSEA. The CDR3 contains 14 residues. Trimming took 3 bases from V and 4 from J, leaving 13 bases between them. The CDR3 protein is CSVDVDRVYNEQFF. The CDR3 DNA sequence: TGCAGCGTTGACGTGGACAGAGTATACAATGAGCAGTTCTTC.

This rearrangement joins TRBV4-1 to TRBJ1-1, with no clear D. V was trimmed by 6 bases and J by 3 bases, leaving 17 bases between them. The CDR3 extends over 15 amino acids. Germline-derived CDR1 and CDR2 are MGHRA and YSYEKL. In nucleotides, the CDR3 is TGCGCCAGCAGGCCCGGGGAGGTAGACTACACTGAAGCTTTCTTT. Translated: CASRPGEVDYTEAFF.

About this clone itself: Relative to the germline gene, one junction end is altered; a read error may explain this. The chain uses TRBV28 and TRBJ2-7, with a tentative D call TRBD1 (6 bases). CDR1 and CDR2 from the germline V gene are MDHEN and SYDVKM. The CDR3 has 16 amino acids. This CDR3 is CASSLCTGTGSCEQYF. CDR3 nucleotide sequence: TGTGCCAGCAGTTTATGCACAGGGACCGGATCCTGCGAGCAGTACTTC.